The 20 T cell receptor beta chains below all came from one sample that was sequenced in a study of T cells in Graves' hyperthyroidism and ophthalmopathy. TCR beta CDR3 regions were amplified from RNA. First-round RT-PCR with HTBI primers amplified the TCR CDR3 region. TCRdb used MiXCR to reprocess the multiplex PCR reads, holding one entry per CDR3 protein. The repertoire holds about 600,000 distinct CDR3 sequences, roughly a sixth seen once, with less than 3.5% in the top ten. Specimen: blood. The source is a middle-aged woman with Graves' ophthalmopathy.

The CDR3 sequence: CASRDGGWGTGELFF. Written as DNA, the CDR3 is TGTGCCAGCAGGGATGGGGGCTGGGGCACCGGGGAGCTGTTTTTT. The J gene is TRBJ2-2, the V gene TRBV6-1; D is perhaps TRBD1 (6 bases). Germline CDR1 MNHNS, CDR2 SASEGT. The CDR3 spans 15 residues. The germline V and J ends were trimmed by 6 bases and 4 bases, with 15 bases remaining between them.

This clonotype was counted ten times or more. The chain links TRBV5-1 to TRBJ1-1, with 7 bases fitting TRBD1. This CDR3 is 14 amino acids long. The V gene's germline CDR1 is SGHRS and CDR2 YFSETQ. Germline trimming cut 4 bases from V and 6 bases from J; bases unmatched to any gene: 9. The CDR3 DNA follows: TGCGCCAGCAGCCGTGGGGGGACAGATGCTGAAGCTTTCTTT. Translating it yields CASSRGGTDAEAFF.

This clonotype has at least ten counts. The CDR3 region is CAWSVQRGEPQHF. The CDR3 nucleotides read TGTGCCTGGAGTGTACAGAGAGGAGAGCCCCAGCATTTT. The genes are TRBV30 and TRBJ1-5; no clear D. Trimming took off 0 bases at V and 8 bases at J, with 11 bases between the two ends. CDR3 length: 13 amino acids. Per germline, CDR1 GTSNPN and CDR2 SVGIG (reference sequence).

V gene TRBV28 combines with J gene TRBJ1-1; D is possibly TRBD1 (5 bases). The germline V gene encodes CDR1 MDHEN and CDR2 SYDVKM. The CDR3 runs 12 residues. Trimming cost V 5 bases and J 13 bases, with 17 bases left between them. CDR3 DNA: TGTGCCAGCAGTCCCGGGGCGGCGTTGGATTTCTTT. Its protein is CASSPGAALDFF.

This clonotype was seen a handful of times. The V call is TRBV10-3, the J call TRBJ2-1, with a possible D match to TRBD1 (5 bases). Germline values: CDR1 ENHRY, CDR2 SYGVKD. The germline V and J ends were trimmed by 2 bases and 1 base, with 6 bases remaining between them. There are 14 residues in the CDR3. In nucleotides, the CDR3 is TGTGCCATCAGTGAGACAGGTTCCTACAATGAGCAGTTCTTC. This codes for CAISETGSYNEQFF.

The rearrangement uses TRBV29-1 and TRBJ2-7; D call uncertain. V lost 0 bases to trimming and J lost 2 bases, with 5 bases between them. Germline V gene sequence: CDR1 SQVTM, CDR2 ANQGSEA. This CDR3 is built from 12 residues. The CDR3 DNA reads TGCAGCGTTGAAGATCTTACCTACGAGCAGTACTTC. Translated: CSVEDLTYEQYF.

In its sample, this clonotype was seen many times. This chain links TRBV2 with TRBJ2-4; no reliable D call. There are 13 residues in the CDR3. Germline-derived CDR1 and CDR2 are SNHLY and FYNNEI. V shed 7 bases and J shed 4 bases, with 11 bases lying between them. CDR3 sequence (DNA): TGTGCCAGCACCTGGGGAAGTAAAAACATTCAGTACTTC. Protein sequence: CASTWGSKNIQYF.

This clonotype showed up many times. The J gene is TRBJ2-5, the V gene TRBV30, with D perhaps matching TRBD1 (6 bases). Trimming cost V 4 bases and J 1 base, with 19 bases left between them. The CDR3 has 16 residues. Per germline, CDR1 GTSNPN and CDR2 SVGIG (reference sequence). CDR3 sequence (DNA): TGTGCCTGGACCTACCGAACAGGGCTAGGCCAAGAGACCCAGTACTTC. Translated: CAWTYRTGLGQETQYF.

This clonotype showed up many times. This chain connects TRBV11-1 to TRBJ2-7; D remains unclear. V dropped 3 bases and J dropped 3 bases, with 9 bases sitting between them. Looked up from germline, CDR1 is SGHAT and CDR2 is FQDESV (reference sequence). The CDR3 contains 13 residues. The CDR3 nucleotides are TGTGCCAGCAGCTTCGGATGGGACTACGAGCAGTACTTC. Translated: CASSFGWDYEQYF.

This clonotype has a handful of counts. The J gene is TRBJ2-7, the V gene TRBV28; 7 nucleotides agree with TRBD2. The CDR3 contains 15 residues. V was pared by 5 bases and J by 2 bases, with 9 bases of the junction left unmatched. Per germline, CDR1 MDHEN and CDR2 SYDVKM. The CDR3: CASSARGDMPYEQYF. For the CDR3, the DNA is TGTGCCAGCAGTGCTCGGGGGGATATGCCCTACGAGCAGTACTTC.

This chain uses TRBV9 with TRBJ2-2; 8 bases agree with TRBD1. CDR1 and CDR2 (germline): SGDLS, YYNGEE. The length of the CDR3 is 15 residues. V gave up 1 base and J gave up 4 bases; unmatched junction bases: 3. Written as DNA, the CDR3 is TGTGCCAGCAGCGTACAGGGGGCGCCCACCGGGGAGCTGTTTTTT. Residues: CASSVQGAPTGELFF.

There are many counts of this clonotype. The chain is built from TRBV6-5 and TRBJ2-1; 14 bases are shared with TRBD2. The trim removed 2 bases at V and 7 bases at J, leaving 10 bases unmatched. The length of the CDR3 is 18 residues. CDR1 is MNHEY, CDR2 SVGAGI, per germline. The CDR3 here is CASSYGPLTSGRGNEQFF. DNA of the CDR3: TGTGCCAGCAGTTACGGCCCTCTGACTAGCGGGAGGGGGAATGAGCAGTTCTTC.

This clonotype was seen more than once but under ten times. The chain links TRBV4-2 to TRBJ2-4, with 7 positions matching TRBD2. The CDR3 runs to 16 residues. V shed 4 bases, J shed 7 bases, and the junction held 13 bases outside the gene matches. Germline V gene data show CDR1 as LGHNA and CDR2 as YNFKEQ. In DNA form, the CDR3 reads TGTGCCAGCAGCCCGGGGGGTGTGACTAGTATGAACATTCAGTACTTC. Translation: CASSPGGVTSMNIQYF.

This clonotype occurred many times. The chain links TRBV12-3 or TRBV12-4 to TRBJ2-5; 12 bases line up with TRBD2. This CDR3 is built from 15 residues. V lost 4 bases, J lost 3 bases, and 3 bases stayed unmatched. The CDR3 coding sequence is TGTGCCAGCAGTTCTGGACTAGCGGGGAAAGAGACCCAGTACTTC. It translates to CASSSGLAGKETQYF.

This chain connects TRBV6-5 to TRBJ2-6; unclear D gene. CDR1 and CDR2 from the germline V gene are MNHEY and SVGAGI. The CDR3 has 15 amino acids. V was clipped by 2 bases and J by 0 bases, with 5 bases between them. The CDR3 is CASSYIGSGANVLTF. CDR3 nucleotide sequence: TGTGCCAGCAGTTACATCGGCTCTGGGGCCAACGTCCTGACTTTC.

The sample holds a few counts of this clonotype. This rearrangement joins TRBV20-1 to TRBJ1-2; 8 bases line up with TRBD1. Germline trimming cut 4 bases from V and 5 bases from J; bases unmatched to any gene: 12. Germline V gene lookup returns CDR1 DFQATT and CDR2 SNEGSKA (reference sequence). The CDR3 loop spans 15 amino acids. In DNA, the CDR3 is TGCAGTGCTACCCGAGCCCCAACAGGGGGGTATGGCTACACCTTC. It translates to CSATRAPTGGYGYTF.

V is TRBV20-1 and J is TRBJ2-3; D remains ambiguous. CDR3 length: 12 amino acids. CDR1 is DFQATT and CDR2 is SNEGSKA in the germline V gene (reference sequence). Trimming stripped 4 bases from V and 2 bases from J, with 7 bases between. The CDR3 reads CSATTDTDTQYF. CDR3 sequence (DNA): TGCAGTGCTACGACCGACACAGATACGCAGTATTTT.

In its sample, this clonotype was seen many times. J is TRBJ1-2 and V is TRBV12-3 or TRBV12-4; tentatively, D is TRBD1 (5 bases). V gave up 1 base and J gave up 4 bases, with 19 bases separating them. The CDR3 runs 17 residues. CDR3 amino acids: CASSLGQRSLLFYGYTF. CDR3 bases: TGTGCCAGCAGTTTAGGACAGCGTTCCCTTCTATTCTATGGCTACACCTTC.

CDR3 in amino acids: CASRDWTSGVNTGELFF. CDR3 DNA: TGTGCCAGCAGGGACTGGACTAGCGGGGTTAACACCGGGGAGCTGTTTTTT. V is TRBV7-9 and J is TRBJ2-2, with 12 bases aligning to TRBD2. The V segment lost 6 bases and the J segment 2 bases; nucleotides outside the gene matches: 7. The CDR3 consists of 17 residues. In germline, CDR1 is SEHNR, CDR2 FQNEAQ (reference sequence).

This clonotype was observed at least ten times. The chain employs TRBV30 and TRBJ1-5, with D maybe TRBD1 (5 bases). The V end was cut by 2 bases, the J end by 4 bases, with 12 bases between. Germline V gene data show CDR1 as GTSNPN and CDR2 as SVGIG (reference sequence). CDR3 size: 14 residues. The CDR3 reads CAWSPLGPNQPQHF. CDR3 nucleotide sequence: TGTGCCTGGAGTCCCTTGGGACCAAATCAGCCCCAGCATTTT.